This T cell receptor (beta chain) was identified during a study of blood T cell repertoires in COVID-19. Study context: There were acute and convalescent COVID-19 samples, and they came from the United States, Italy and Spain. T cells, B-cell-depleted T cells, or PBMCs provided the cDNA or gDNA that served as material.

Clones were read by immunoSEQ multiplex PCR, and TCRdb kept only the in-frame ones, dropping some. Of a few hundred thousand clones in the sample, 86% were seen once. The length of the CDR3 is 13 residues. V was clipped by 6 bases and J by 5 bases, with 14 bases between them. Germline CDR1 and CDR2: MNHNY and SVGAGI (reference sequence). The sequence derives from a woman between 45 and 65 years old with acute or convalescent COVID-19. The source material was peripheral blood. This rearrangement joins TRBV6-6 to TRBJ2-7; TRBD1 is a possible D gene (6 bases). The CDR3 DNA reads as TGTGCCAGCAGCCTGGACAGCCAGGACGAGCAGTACTTC. Protein: CASSLDSQDEQYF.